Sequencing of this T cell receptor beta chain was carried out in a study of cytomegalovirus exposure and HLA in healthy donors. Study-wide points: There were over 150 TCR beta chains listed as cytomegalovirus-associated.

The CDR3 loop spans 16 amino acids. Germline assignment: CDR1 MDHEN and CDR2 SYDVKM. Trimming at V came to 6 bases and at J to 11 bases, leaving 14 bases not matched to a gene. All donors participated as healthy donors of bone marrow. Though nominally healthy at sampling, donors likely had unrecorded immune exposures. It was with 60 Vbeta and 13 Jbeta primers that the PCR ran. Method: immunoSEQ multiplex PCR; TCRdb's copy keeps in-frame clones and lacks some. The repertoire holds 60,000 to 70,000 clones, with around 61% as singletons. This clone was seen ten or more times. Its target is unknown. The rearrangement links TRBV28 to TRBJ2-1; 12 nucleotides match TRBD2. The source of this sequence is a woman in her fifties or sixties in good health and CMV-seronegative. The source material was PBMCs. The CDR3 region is CASSPTRGLAGSQQFF. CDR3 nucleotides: TGTGCCAGCAGCCCGACAAGAGGACTAGCGGGAAGTCAGCAGTTCTTC.